Listed below are T cell receptor beta chains from one sample, sequenced in a study of cytomegalovirus exposure and HLA in healthy donors. Assay used: immunoSEQ multiplex PCR; TCRdb lists only in-frame clones, some missing. Of under 150,000 clones listed, roughly two thirds are singletons. Sequencing used PBMCs. These receptors all come from a man younger than 40 in good health and CMV-seropositive. Both conserved end residues are part of each CDR3. Each record gives: clone size, V gene, J gene, D gene, CDR3 DNA, CDR3 protein. D genes are given only for firm matches. Expanded clones are given a class, and other clones once, few, many or no size at all.

>.|TRBV28|TRBJ2-7|.
TGTGCCAGCAACCTAGCTCATTACGAGCAGTACTTC
CASNLAHYEQYF
>.|TRBV11-2|TRBJ1-2|TRBD1
TGTGCCAGCAGCGTCATACACACAGGGGATGGCTACACCTTC
CASSVIHTGDGYTF
>.|TRBV5-1|TRBJ1-3|TRBD1
TGCGCCAGCAGCCCAGGGACAGCTGAAAACACCATATATTTT
CASSPGTAENTIYF
>.|TRBV23-1|TRBJ1-4|.
TGCGCCAACTTTCAGGGGAATGAAAAACTGTTTTTT
CANFQGNEKLFF
>.|TRBV6-1|TRBJ1-5|.
TGTGCCAGCAGTGAATCTGGGTGGGGCATAGTTAATCAGCCCCAGCATTTT
CASSESGWGIVNQPQHF
>few|TRBV29-1|TRBJ2-1|TRBD2
TGCAGCGTTCATGCCCTTAGCGGGAGAGATGAGCAGTTCTTC
CSVHALSGRDEQFF
>few|TRBV2|TRBJ2-1|.
TGTGCCAGCAGTGAAGCCGCGCGGGCTTACAATGAGCAGTTCTTC
CASSEAARAYNEQFF
>.|TRBV18|TRBJ2-7|TRBD2
TGTGCCAGCTCACCCGTACCCGGGACTAGTGGAAGCGAGCAGTACTTC
CASSPVPGTSGSEQYF
>few|TRBV19|TRBJ2-1|TRBD1
TGTGCCAGTAGTTTAGGACAGGGACTCAATGAGCAGTTCTTC
CASSLGQGLNEQFF
>.|TRBV2|TRBJ2-7|TRBD1
TGTGCCAGCATCCTAGGGACAGGGGAGAGCGAGCAGTACTTC
CASILGTGESEQYF
>few|TRBV7-3|TRBJ2-5|TRBD2
TGTGCCAGCAGCTTGCGGGAGGGCGAGACCCAGTACTTC
CASSLREGETQYF
>.|TRBV6-1|TRBJ2-1|TRBD2
TGTGCCAGCAGTGATCTAGCGGGAGCTCCCTACAATGAGCAGTTCTTC
CASSDLAGAPYNEQFF
>.|TRBV5-1|TRBJ2-1|TRBD2
TGCGCCAGCAGCCCAGCGGGAGCGGGCTACAATGAGCAGTTCTTC
CASSPAGAGYNEQFF
>.|TRBV18|TRBJ1-1|.
TGTGCCAGCTCACCGAATCAGGGGTACACTGAAGCTTTCTTT
CASSPNQGYTEAFF
>few|TRBV27|TRBJ2-7|.
TGTGCCAGCAGGGAAGCGGTGGGTTGGCCCTACGAGCAGTACTTC
CASREAVGWPYEQYF
>few|TRBV7-2|TRBJ2-7|.
TGTGCCAGCAGGCCCATACAGGGTTCCTACGAGCAGTACTTC
CASRPIQGSYEQYF
>few|TRBV7-3|TRBJ2-1|TRBD1
TGTGCCAGCAGCCCCGGGACAGGACTCTACAATGAGCAGTTCTTC
CASSPGTGLYNEQFF
>.|TRBV18|TRBJ2-1|.
TGTGCCAGCTCATCCGATCTGGTCCCTTCCTCGGGGCAGTTCTTC
CASSSDLVPSSGQFF
>few|TRBV6-6|TRBJ2-3|TRBD2
TGTGCCAGCACAATCGGGACTAGCCCAGATACGCAGTATTTT
CASTIGTSPDTQYF
>few|TRBV7-3|TRBJ2-2|.
TGTGCCAGCAGCTTCGACACCGGGGAGCTGTTTTTT
CASSFDTGELFF
>.|TRBV29-1|TRBJ2-2|TRBD1
TGCAGCGTAGACAGGGCGAACACCGGGGAGCTGTTTTTT
CSVDRANTGELFF
>.|TRBV7-2|TRBJ1-4|TRBD1
TGTGCCAGCAGCCTTCAGATTCGGACAGGTCTCGATGAAAAACTGTTTTTT
CASSLQIRTGLDEKLFF
>.|TRBV6-5|TRBJ2-1|TRBD2
TGTGCCAGCAGTCCTAGCGGAGATTACAATGAGCAGTTCTTC
CASSPSGDYNEQFF
>.|TRBV7-2|TRBJ2-2|TRBD2
TGTGCCAGCAGCTACCGTGGGACTAGCGGGAGGGTTAACACCGGGGAGCTGTTTTTT
CASSYRGTSGRVNTGELFF
>.|TRBV6-6|TRBJ2-1|.
TGTGCCAGCAGTTACTCGCGGGACTCCTACAATGAGCAGTTCTTC
CASSYSRDSYNEQFF
>.|TRBV6-5|TRBJ1-2|.
TGTGCCAGCAGTTACCGTCCGTCCAGGGTGTTCATCGGCTACACCTTC
CASSYRPSRVFIGYTF
>.|TRBV5-1|TRBJ2-2|.
TGCGCCAGCAGCGGGTCCAGGGGATCGGACACCGGGGAGCTGTTTTTT
CASSGSRGSDTGELFF
>.|TRBV27|TRBJ2-1|TRBD2
TGTGCCAGCAGTTCCAGCGGGGACTACTACAATGAGCAGTTCTTC
CASSSSGDYYNEQFF
>.|TRBV7-3|TRBJ2-3|TRBD2
TGTGCCAGCTCGCGGCTAGCGGGAGCTTCAGATACGCAGTATTTT
CASSRLAGASDTQYF
>once|TRBV5-6|TRBJ2-1|TRBD2
TGTGCCAGCAGCCGTCCGGGACTAGCCCACAATGAGCAGTTCTTC
CASSRPGLAHNEQFF
>.|TRBV25-1|TRBJ2-1|TRBD2
TGTGCCAGCAGTGGGTTTCTCGGGCTAGCGGGAGGGAGGAATGAGCAGTTCTTC
CASSGFLGLAGGRNEQFF
>.|TRBV18|TRBJ2-5|TRBD1
TGTGCCAGCTCACCAGGACAGGGGGCTCCCAGTCAAGAGACCCAGTACTTC
CASSPGQGAPSQETQYF
>.|TRBV28|TRBJ1-1|.
TGTGCCAGCAGTTTGAGGCCTGATGAAGCTTTCTTT
CASSLRPDEAFF
>.|TRBV4-1|TRBJ2-7|.
TGCACCAGCAGCCAAGCCGGCGGGAAGAAGTGGGAGCAGTACTTC
CTSSQAGGKKWEQYF
>.|TRBV9|TRBJ1-1|TRBD1
TGTGCCAGCAGCGTTAGACAGGGGAACACTGAAGCTTTCTTT
CASSVRQGNTEAFF